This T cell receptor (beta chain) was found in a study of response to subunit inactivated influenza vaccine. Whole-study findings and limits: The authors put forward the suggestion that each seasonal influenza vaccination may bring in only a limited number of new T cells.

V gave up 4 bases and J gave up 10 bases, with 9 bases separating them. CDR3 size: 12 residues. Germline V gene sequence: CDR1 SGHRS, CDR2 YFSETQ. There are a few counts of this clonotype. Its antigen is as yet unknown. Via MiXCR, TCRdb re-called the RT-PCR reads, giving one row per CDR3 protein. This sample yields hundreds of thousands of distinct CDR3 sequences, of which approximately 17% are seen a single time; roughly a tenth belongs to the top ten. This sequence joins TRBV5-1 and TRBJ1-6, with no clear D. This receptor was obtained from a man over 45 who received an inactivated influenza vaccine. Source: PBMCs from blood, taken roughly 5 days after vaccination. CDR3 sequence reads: CASSESGSPLHF. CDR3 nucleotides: TGCGCCAGCAGCGAGAGCGGGTCACCCCTCCACTTT.